Listed below are T cell receptor beta chains from one sample, sequenced in a study of cytomegalovirus exposure and HLA in healthy donors. Using immunoSEQ multiplex PCR, the repertoire was profiled, and TCRdb retains in-frame clones only, with some absent. The repertoire has 150,000 to 200,000 clones, about 80% of them found once; the top ten carry approximately 2.4%. Sequencing was carried out using PBMCs. Source of these receptors: a woman aged 45-65 years in good health and CMV-seronegative. Both conserved end residues are part of each CDR3. Each record gives: clone size, D gene, V gene, J gene, CDR3 DNA, CDR3 protein. The D gene is left open where the match is weak. Rows give clone size only sometimes, using once, few, many, or a class for an expanded clone.

once,TRBD1,TRBV19,TRBJ1-5,TGTGCCAGTAGGCAAACCGGGACAGGCAATCAGCCCCAGCATTTT,CASRQTGTGNQPQHF
NA,NA,TRBV9,TRBJ2-5,TGTGCCAGCAGCCCCCGGGGGGCCCAAGAGACCCAGTACTTC,CASSPRGAQETQYF
once,TRBD1,TRBV27,TRBJ1-6,TGTGCCAGCAGTTTATCGATTCTACAGGGGGCGAATTCACCCCTCCACTTT,CASSLSILQGANSPLHF
NA,TRBD1,TRBV5-8,TRBJ1-4,TGTGCCAGCAGCTTAGGGACAGCAAGGAATGAAAAACTGTTTTTT,CASSLGTARNEKLFF
NA,TRBD1,TRBV18,TRBJ1-1,TGTGCCAGCTCACCGTACCGCCCCGGGACAGGGGGTTCGGCGAACACTGAAGCTTTCTTT,CASSPYRPGTGGSANTEAFF
NA,TRBD1,TRBV6-4,TRBJ1-2,TGTGCCAGCAGCCCCGGGACAGGTGCCGGCTACACCTTC,CASSPGTGAGYTF
NA,NA,TRBV19,TRBJ2-2,TGTGCCAGTAGTGCCCCAGGGGACGACTGGAACACCGGGGAGCTGTTTTTT,CASSAPGDDWNTGELFF
NA,TRBD2,TRBV6-6,TRBJ2-4,TGTGCCAGCAGTTATCCGCGGGAGAGAAACATTCAGTACTTC,CASSYPRERNIQYF
NA,TRBD1,TRBV5-6,TRBJ1-2,TGTGCCAGCACCAGGACAGGACCTCGCTATGGCTACACCTTC,CASTRTGPRYGYTF
NA,NA,TRBV27,TRBJ2-1,TGTGCCAGCAGTTTATCTTCGCCTAGCTCCTACAATGAGCAGTTCTTC,CASSLSSPSSYNEQFF
NA,NA,TRBV9,TRBJ2-1,TGTGCCAGCAGCGTAGGGAGCGGATCGTACAATGAGCAGTTCTTC,CASSVGSGSYNEQFF
once,TRBD1,TRBV2,TRBJ2-7,TGTGCCAGCAGTGCTTACAGGGGGAAATACGAGCAGTACTTC,CASSAYRGKYEQYF
once,TRBD2,TRBV29-1,TRBJ2-2,TGCAGCGTGCGACTAGCGGGCGGGGAGCTGTTTTTT,CSVRLAGGELFF
few,NA,TRBV7-2,TRBJ1-5,TGTGCCAGCAGCCCGCCCCGCGGGGCACAGCCCCAGCATTTT,CASSPPRGAQPQHF
once,NA,TRBV7-2,TRBJ2-5,TGTGCCAGCAGCTTAGCAGGGGATGGGGAGACCCAGTACTTC,CASSLAGDGETQYF
NA,TRBD1,TRBV19,TRBJ1-5,TGTGCCAGTAGTATCCGACAGGGAGGTCAGCCCCAGCATTTT,CASSIRQGGQPQHF
NA,NA,TRBV10-3,TRBJ2-5,TGTGCCATCAGTGGACTGGTGGAAGAGACCCAGTACTTC,CAISGLVEETQYF
once,NA,TRBV19,TRBJ2-3,TGTGCCAGTAGAGCGGGCCTGAGCACAGATACGCAGTATTTT,CASRAGLSTDTQYF
few,NA,TRBV9,TRBJ2-7,TGTGCCAGCAGCCCTCAACAGGGAGTCTTGGGCGAGCAGTACTTC,CASSPQQGVLGEQYF
NA,TRBD1,TRBV4-3,TRBJ2-2,TGCGCCAGCAGCCAAGAGCGGGACAGGGTTCGGGAGCTGTTTTTT,CASSQERDRVRELFF
NA,TRBD1,TRBV19,TRBJ2-5,TGTGCCAGTAGTACGGTCCCGGGACAGGGAACACAAGAGACCCAGTACTTC,CASSTVPGQGTQETQYF
NA,NA,TRBV4-3,TRBJ2-2,TGCGCCAGTGGGGCGGCCTCGGGCACCGGGGAGCTGTTTTTT,CASGAASGTGELFF
few,NA,TRBV7-9,TRBJ2-1,TGTTCCAGCAGCCGTTTCGGGGATGAGCAGTTCTTC,CSSSRFGDEQFF
NA,NA,TRBV30,TRBJ1-1,TGTGCCTGGGACTTAGGGGGAAACACTGAAGCTTTCTTT,CAWDLGGNTEAFF
NA,TRBD1,TRBV7-3,TRBJ2-7,TGTGCCAGCAGCTTAATTCCGACAGGGGTCAACGAGCAGTACTTC,CASSLIPTGVNEQYF
NA,TRBD1,TRBV2,TRBJ2-7,TGTGCCAGCAGCCGACAGGGGGTAAACTACGAGCAGTACTTC,CASSRQGVNYEQYF
NA,NA,TRBV7-2,TRBJ1-5,TGTGCCAGCAGCCCCCGGAGTCAGGGTGACAATCAGCCCCAGCATTTT,CASSPRSQGDNQPQHF
NA,TRBD1,TRBV13,TRBJ1-1,TGTGCCAGCAGCACACGACAGGGGAATTTTTTGGCTTTCTTT,CASSTRQGNFLAFF
few,TRBD1,TRBV19,TRBJ1-5,TGTGCCAGTAGTTCAACTGGGACAGTGGCCAATCAGCCCCAGCATTTT,CASSSTGTVANQPQHF
NA,NA,TRBV7-2,TRBJ2-2,TGTGCCAGCAGCTTAGCGTTTAGCGGACTCGCGAACACCGGGGAGCTGTTTTTT,CASSLAFSGLANTGELFF
NA,NA,TRBV6-5,TRBJ1-2,TGTGCCACCCGTCCCAGGGGTCCCTATGGCTACACCTTC,CATRPRGPYGYTF
few,TRBD2,TRBV4-2,TRBJ2-2,TGTGCCAGCAGCCAATCTGCGGGGGGATTCGGCACCGGGGAGCTGTTTTTT,CASSQSAGGFGTGELFF
NA,NA,TRBV19,TRBJ1-2,TGTGCCAGTAGTATTGAAGGCCAGGGCTATGGCTACACCTTC,CASSIEGQGYGYTF
NA,NA,TRBV7-9,TRBJ2-1,TGTGCCAGCAGCCGCTCCCTTGGGGGGGGCACGGGGAATGAGCAGTTCTTC,CASSRSLGGGTGNEQFF
NA,TRBD1,TRBV30,TRBJ2-6,TGTGCCCGTGACAGGGTTGGGGCCAACGTCCTGACTTTC,CARDRVGANVLTF
few,TRBD1,TRBV5-1,TRBJ2-5,TGCGCCAGCATGACGCGGGCAGGGGGCAGCCAAGAGACCCAGTACTTC,CASMTRAGGSQETQYF
NA,NA,TRBV14,TRBJ2-2,TGTGCCAGCAGCCATCGGGTCCTCACCGGGGAGCTGTTTTTT,CASSHRVLTGELFF
NA,NA,TRBV5-1,TRBJ1-4,TGCGCCAGCAGCCTCGGGGGGCCTAATGAAAAACTGTTTTTT,CASSLGGPNEKLFF
NA,TRBD1,TRBV5-1,TRBJ2-1,TGCGCCAGCAGCTTAGTGACAGGGGGTGCCTACAATGAGCAGTTCTTC,CASSLVTGGAYNEQFF
NA,TRBD1,TRBV6-6,TRBJ2-7,TGTGCCAGCAGTTACAGGGACAGCTCCTACGAGCAGTACTTC,CASSYRDSSYEQYF
NA,TRBD1,TRBV5-6,TRBJ2-7,TGTGCCAGCAGCGGGGACAGGGAGAAGCGGATTCGCTCCTACGAGCAGTACTTC,CASSGDREKRIRSYEQYF
NA,NA,TRBV5-4,TRBJ1-1,TGTGCCAGCAGCCCAACAGGGAACACTGAAGCTTTCTTT,CASSPTGNTEAFF
NA,NA,TRBV19,TRBJ1-1,TGTGCCAGTAGTGAGCCACAGGGTGGGCGGACTGAAGCTTTCTTT,CASSEPQGGRTEAFF
few,NA,TRBV11-2,TRBJ1-2,TGTGCCAGCAGCTTCACAGGGTTTCCTGGCTACACCTTC,CASSFTGFPGYTF
NA,TRBD1,TRBV28,TRBJ1-1,TGTGCCAGCACCGATTGGACAGGGAACACTGAAGCTTTCTTT,CASTDWTGNTEAFF
few,TRBD2,TRBV9,TRBJ2-1,TGTGCCAGCAGCGTAGGGCGGGAGCTCTACAATGAGCAGTTCTTC,CASSVGRELYNEQFF
few,TRBD1,TRBV28,TRBJ1-5,TGTGCCAGCAGAAAGGGGGCCAATAATCAGCCCCAGCATTTT,CASRKGANNQPQHF
NA,NA,TRBV18,TRBJ1-1,TGTGCCAGCTCACCGTCGATGGGCCCTGAAGCTTTCTTT,CASSPSMGPEAFF
NA,NA,TRBV4-1,TRBJ1-2,TGCGCCAGCAGCCAAGGGGGCCGCCAGGGTTCGAATGGCTACACCTTC,CASSQGGRQGSNGYTF
NA,TRBD1,TRBV6-4,TRBJ2-7,TGTGCCAGCAGTGAAGGCAGGGGGTTCCCCTACGAGCAGTACTTC,CASSEGRGFPYEQYF
NA,TRBD2,TRBV2,TRBJ2-7,TGTGCCAGCAGTGAAAGGCTAGCGGGGCGAGTGAACTACGAGCAGTACTTC,CASSERLAGRVNYEQYF
NA,TRBD1,TRBV28,TRBJ1-3,TGTGCCAGCAAATTGACAGGGAGGAATGGAAACACCATATATTTT,CASKLTGRNGNTIYF
NA,NA,TRBV28,TRBJ1-1,TGTGCCAGCACCCCCGGGGGGGCACGGGGCCTGAACACTGAAGCTTTCTTT,CASTPGGARGLNTEAFF